This passage covers 19 T cell receptor beta chains from one sample sequenced in a study of shared clonotypes between healthy human individuals. The method was immunoSEQ multiplex PCR; TCRdb's version includes in-frame clones alone and lacks a portion of them. The sample lists some 530,000 clones, 81% occurring once. Sequencing used PBMCs. These receptors all come from a woman between 40 and 50 years old in good health. Some clones in this sample may be carry-over from other donors' samples.

The genes are TRBV7-6 and TRBJ2-1; D could derive from TRBD1 or TRBD2 (5 bases each). Trimming pared 3 bases from V and 12 bases from J, leaving 12 bases between. The CDR3 sequence is 12 residues long. CDR1 and CDR2 (germline): SGHVS, FNYEAQ. The CDR3 DNA follows: TGTGCCAGCAGCTTGGTGGGGGATGGGCAGTTCTTC. It codes for CASSLVGDGQFF.

A note on this clone: Other nucleotide sequences in the sample specify the same CDR3. The rearrangement uses TRBV7-9 and TRBJ2-7, with TRBD2 matching over 12 bases. J was trimmed by 2 bases and V by 6 bases; bases with no gene match: 5. CDR3 length equals 15 residues. Germline CDR1 is SEHNR and CDR2 is FQNEAQ (reference sequence). CDR3 nucleotides: TGTGCCAGCAGTCTAGGACTAGCGGGGCCCTACGAGCAGTACTTC. Amino acid sequence: CASSLGLAGPYEQYF.

The rearrangement uses TRBV5-1 and TRBJ2-7; D unresolved. CDR1 is SGHRS and CDR2 is YFSETQ in the germline V gene. V lost 5 bases, J lost 2 bases, and 17 bases lay in between. The CDR3 length is 15 residues. The DNA for the CDR3 is TGCGCCAGCAGTCTGAAGCCCAGGTCCCCCTACGAGCAGTACTTC. It specifies CASSLKPRSPYEQYF.

The V call is TRBV11-2, the J call TRBJ1-4; D unresolved. Per germline, CDR1 SGHAT and CDR2 FQNNGV. The CDR3 extends over 15 amino acids. V was pared by 6 bases and J by 4 bases, with 15 bases between. The DNA of the CDR3 is TGTGCCAGCAGTTCTAAGGGTGAATTTAATGAAAAACTGTTTTTT. Its protein is CASSSKGEFNEKLFF.

The genes are TRBV27 and TRBJ2-7; TRBD2 agrees at 9 bases. Germline lookup yields CDR1 MNHEY and CDR2 SMNVEV (reference sequence). The V and J ends lost 3 bases and 9 bases, in that order; junction bases with no gene match: 12. The length of the CDR3 is 15 residues. CDR3 region: CASSFSPSGRFGQYF. DNA of the CDR3: TGTGCCAGCAGTTTCTCTCCGAGCGGGAGGTTCGGGCAGTACTTC.

The V and J genes are TRBV7-2 and TRBJ2-1; TRBD1 agrees at 10 bases. The CDR3 sequence is 14 residues long. J gave up 7 bases and V 3 bases, and 3 bases lay outside the gene matches. CDR1 and CDR2 (germline): SGHTA, FQGNSA. This chain's CDR3 is CASSFDRGPNEQFF. The CDR3, as DNA: TGTGCCAGCAGCTTCGACAGGGGGCCAAATGAGCAGTTCTTC.

CDR3 sequence (DNA): TGTGCCAGCAGATCGAGGACTAGCGGGTACGAGCAGTACTTC. This translates into CASRSRTSGYEQYF. The V and J genes are TRBV2 and TRBJ2-7; 11 bases fit TRBD2. The trim removed 6 bases at V and 4 bases at J, leaving 5 bases unmatched. The CDR3 contains 14 residues. Germline V lookup: CDR1 SNHLY, CDR2 FYNNEI.

J is TRBJ2-2 and V is TRBV16; TRBD2 agrees at 7 bases. Germline V CDR1 and CDR2: KGHSY, FQNENV. This CDR3 is 14 amino acids long. Trimming cost V 2 bases and J 4 bases; bases outside gene matches: 1. The CDR3 here is CASSQGRGTGELFF. As DNA, the CDR3 is TGTGCCAGCAGCCAAGGGAGGGGCACCGGGGAGCTGTTTTTT.

A note on this clone: A far bigger clonotype differs at one base, so this is likely a read error. Other nucleotide sequences from this sample produce the same CDR3. This sequence joins TRBV7-9 and TRBJ2-7; TRBD1 is a possible D gene (5 bases). The CDR3 has 14 amino acids. In germline, CDR1 is SEHNR, CDR2 FQNEAQ (reference sequence). V was cut by 1 base and J by 5 bases, with 12 bases left in between. The CDR3 bases are TGTGCCAGCAGCTTAGGGCAGGGCAGTAACGAGCAGTACTTC. This codes for CASSLGQGSNEQYF. The full variable domain, with the rest looked up from reference TRBV7-9 and TRBJ2-7, is DTGVSQNPRHKITKRGQNVTFRCDPISEHNRLYWYRQTLGQGPEFLTYFQNEAQLEKSRLLSDRFSAERPKGSFSTLEIQRTEQGDSAMYLCASSLGQGSNEQYFGPGTRLTVT.

V and J are TRBV6-5 and TRBJ2-1; D is undetermined. This CDR3 has 16 residues. Germline CDR1 and CDR2: MNHEY and SVGAGI. The ends were cut back, 0 bases at V and 5 bases at J, with 14 bases in the middle. The CDR3 spells CASSYSRGLKDNEQFF. The CDR3 nucleotides are TGTGCCAGCAGTTACTCGAGAGGTCTAAAAGACAATGAGCAGTTCTTC.

The CDR3 sequence is CASSESRHRAFF. The DNA for the CDR3 is TGCGCCAGCAGTGAGTCGAGACACAGGGCTTTCTTT. This chain uses TRBV10-2 with TRBJ1-1, with D maybe TRBD1 (5 bases). The CDR3 totals 12 residues. Between the trimmed V and J ends, which lost 0 bases and 11 bases, there was a span of 10 bases. Germline assignment: CDR1 WSHSY and CDR2 SAAADI.

This clone was counted a few times. The genes are TRBV19 and TRBJ2-7, with D perhaps matching TRBD1 or TRBD2 (5 bases each). Trimming cost V 4 bases and J 4 bases, with 14 bases left between them. Germline CDR1 is LNHDA and CDR2 is SQIVND (reference sequence). The length of the CDR3 is 14 residues. The CDR3 region is CASSNRDGKYEQYF. The CDR3 DNA reads as TGTGCCAGTAGTAACCGGGACGGAAAGTACGAGCAGTACTTC.

V usage is TRBV20-1 and J usage is TRBJ2-7; the D is unclear. This CDR3 is 10 amino acids long. Germline loops: CDR1 DFQATT, CDR2 SNEGSKA (reference sequence). Trimming removed 4 bases from V and 1 base from J, with 2 bases in between. The CDR3 DNA sequence: TGCAGTGCTACATCCTACGAGCAGTACTTC. This gives the protein CSATSYEQYF.

The chain employs TRBV7-2 and TRBJ2-3; a weak D match, TRBD2 (6 bases). The CDR3 has 16 residues. Per germline, CDR1 SGHTA and CDR2 FQGNSA. Trimming took off 9 bases at V and 0 bases at J, with 19 bases between the two ends. This CDR3 reads CASHPRRASSTDTQYF. In nucleotides, the CDR3 is TGTGCCAGTCACCCAAGGAGGGCCTCTAGCACAGATACGCAGTATTTT. Supplemented by reference TRBV7-2 and TRBJ2-3, the full variable domain reads GAGVSQSPSNKVTEKGKDVELRCDPISGHTALYWYRQSLGQGLEFLIYFQGNSAPDKSGLPSDRFSAERTGGSVSTLTIQRTQQEDSAVYLCASHPRRASSTDTQYFGPGTRLTVL.

The J gene is TRBJ1-4, the V gene TRBV2; 7 bases map to TRBD1. Germline V gene sequence: CDR1 SNHLY, CDR2 FYNNEI. Trimming cost V 3 bases and J 14 bases; bases outside gene matches: 33. This CDR3 comprises 21 residues. CDR3 amino acids: CASSERSMGTAGSLQYATLFF. The DNA for the CDR3 is TGTGCCAGCAGTGAGAGGTCAATGGGGACAGCAGGTTCCCTCCAGTATGCTACTCTGTTTTTT.

V gene TRBV9 combines with J gene TRBJ2-7; D is ambiguous. The CDR3 totals 15 residues. Looked up from germline, CDR1 is SGDLS and CDR2 is YYNGEE. Trimming took off 0 bases at V and 2 bases at J, with 12 bases between the two ends. The CDR3 here is CASSVGPSKTYEQYF. CDR3 DNA: TGTGCCAGCAGCGTAGGGCCCTCCAAAACCTACGAGCAGTACTTC.

The chain is built from TRBV5-6 and TRBJ2-7; TRBD2 matches 9 bases. V lost 0 bases, J lost 7 bases, and 14 bases stayed unmatched. Germline values: CDR1 SGHDT, CDR2 YYEEEE. The CDR3 consists of 17 residues. CDR3 sequence (DNA): TGTGCCAGCAGCTTGGCTTCAGCGGCTAGGGGACTAGCAGAGCAGTACTTC. Protein product: CASSLASAARGLAEQYF.

V is TRBV7-6 and J is TRBJ2-6; D is unclear. The V end was cut by 5 bases, the J end by 3 bases, with 14 bases between. The CDR3 length is 16 residues. The germline V gene encodes CDR1 SGHVS and CDR2 FNYEAQ. In DNA, the CDR3 is TGTGCCAGCAGCGGAACAGTTCCGGATGGGGCCAACGTCCTGACTTTC. Translation: CASSGTVPDGANVLTF.

The rearrangement links TRBV10-3 to TRBJ2-1, with D perhaps TRBD2 (5 bases). Trimming removed 4 bases from V and 10 bases from J, with 11 bases in between. The CDR3 runs 12 residues. Germline assignment: CDR1 ENHRY and CDR2 SYGVKD. CDR3 coding DNA: TGTGCCATCAGTGCAGCGGTACTGGAGCAGTTCTTC. This translates into CAISAAVLEQFF.